A selection of T cell receptor beta chains follows, all from one sample in a study of Graves' ophthalmopathy and Graves' hyperthyroidism. TCRdb called the multiplex PCR reads again in MiXCR, with one record for every CDR3 protein. The sample consists of about 380,000 distinct CDR3 sequences, just over 15% of them appearing once. Sequencing was done on a sample of peripheral blood. Receptors originate from a woman aged 18 to 35 with stable Graves' hyperthyroidism. Both conserved end residues are part of each CDR3. A D gene is named only where the DNA matches it firmly. Not all rows give a size; the values are once, few, many and, for expanded clones, a class.

DNA,CDR3,J,D,size,V
TGCGCCAGCAGTGAACCCTCGATGGCTAGCTCCCTCGGGGAGCTGTTTTTT,CASSEPSMASSLGELFF,TRBJ2-2,.,.,TRBV10-2
TGTGCCAGCAGCCCCGTAGAGGGACGTGAAGCTTTCTTT,CASSPVEGREAFF,TRBJ1-1,.,.,TRBV6-2/TRBV6-3
TGTGCCAGCAGCGGCGGGTCCTCCTCGCTAGGGAACACTGAAGCTTTCTTT,CASSGGSSSLGNTEAFF,TRBJ1-1,.,few,TRBV9
TGCAGCGTAGTGACAGTTGAAGCTTTCTTT,CSVVTVEAFF,TRBJ1-1,.,many,TRBV29-1
TGTGCCAGCAGCACACAGGGGGCAGGGAACACTGAAGCTTTCTTT,CASSTQGAGNTEAFF,TRBJ1-1,TRBD1,.,TRBV11-3
TGCGCCAGCAGCTTGGGGAGGGACTACGAGCTGTACTTC,CASSLGRDYELYF,TRBJ2-7,TRBD2,once,TRBV19
TGTGCCAGCAGTTCACTAGCCTTGGAGACGCAAGAGACCCAGTACTTC,CASSSLALETQETQYF,TRBJ2-5,.,many,TRBV2
TGTGCCAGGATCACAGGGGTGAACTACGAGCAGTACTTC,CARITGVNYEQYF,TRBJ2-7,TRBD1,many,TRBV12-3/TRBV12-4
TGTGCCAGCAGCACCTGGACAGGGGGTGTTGGGGAGCTGTTTTTT,CASSTWTGGVGELFF,TRBJ2-2,TRBD1,many,TRBV11-2
TGTGCCAGCAGTTACTCGGGGGGGGTTGAAGCTTTCTTT,CASSYSGGVEAFF,TRBJ1-1,.,many,TRBV6-5
TGTGCCAGCAGCTCGGACAGAAGGAACACTGAAGCTTTCTTT,CASSSDRRNTEAFF,TRBJ1-1,.,many,TRBV7-2
TGTGCCAGCAGCGTAGTTTTGTTCCCTGAAGCTTTCTTT,CASSVVLFPEAFF,TRBJ1-1,.,many,TRBV9
TGTGCCAGCAGGCTCGGGGGGGCGCGTATTGACACCATATATTTT,CASRLGGARIDTIYF,TRBJ1-3,.,few,TRBV7-9
TGTGCCAGCATTGAGCGGACAGGCACAGATACGCAGTATTTT,CASIERTGTDTQYF,TRBJ2-3,.,few,TRBV2
TGCAGCGTTGAGACAGACCTACCCTACGAGCAGTACTTC,CSVETDLPYEQYF,TRBJ2-7,.,many,TRBV29-1
TGCAGCGTTGAAGATACGACACCCACTAACTATGGCTACACCTTC,CSVEDTTPTNYGYTF,TRBJ1-2,.,many,TRBV29-1
TGTGCCAGCAGCCAAGATCTCTCGAGCCGGGACAGGGTGCAAGGCTACACCTTC,CASSQDLSSRDRVQGYTF,TRBJ1-2,TRBD1,many,TRBV3-1
TGTGCCAGCTCACCACCTTCAGGGTACACTGAAGCTTTCTTT,CASSPPSGYTEAFF,TRBJ1-1,.,few,TRBV18